Listed here is a single T cell receptor (beta chain). Its antigen is still unknown. The sample contains more than one DNA sequence encoding this CDR3. Assay used: immunoSEQ multiplex PCR; TCRdb lists only in-frame clones, some missing. This sample carries about 54,000 clones, 84% of them seen once, and the ten largest clones take 0.95% to 1.5%. The data are from a study of OX40 agonist ivuxolimab in advanced cancers. Study information: Clinicians treated patients with ivuxolimab, an agonistic anti-OX40 (CD134) antibody. The study's findings and limits: Clonal expansion by week 6 occurred in CD4+ and CD8+ blood T cells (at 0.1 to 3.0 mg/kg). Expansion of clones was among the lowest in partial responders at 0.1-3.0 mg/kg.

This CDR3 is 11 amino acids long. The germline gives CDR1 SGHRS, CDR2 YFSETQ. V dropped 3 bases and J dropped 2 bases, with 2 bases sitting between them. J is TRBJ2-5 and V is TRBV5-1; D gene uncertain. The source of this sequence is an adult with an advanced solid tumor such as melanoma, head and neck, liver or kidney cancer. Sequencing was performed on CD4+ or CD8+ T cells sorted from blood, taken in a trial of the OX40 agonist ivuxolimab. The CDR3 is CASSSQETQYF. CDR3 nucleotides: TGCGCCAGCAGCTCACAAGAGACCCAGTACTTC.